Listed below are T cell receptor beta chains from one sample, sequenced in a study of cytomegalovirus exposure and HLA in healthy donors. Sequencing was performed with immunoSEQ multiplex PCR; in TCRdb, only in-frame clones are kept and a portion is missing. The sample records tens of thousands of clones, about four fifths being singletons. The sample comprised PBMCs. The receptors stem from a man between 18 and 29 years old in good health and CMV-seronegative. Both conserved end residues are part of each CDR3.

V	J	CDR3
TRBV9	TRBJ1-2	CASSPPGGATNYGYTF
TRBV2	TRBJ1-5	CASSEDSQSGNQPQHF
TRBV25-1	TRBJ2-7	CASSGTGTTYEQYF
TRBV30	TRBJ2-7	CAWRGTGGHEQYF
TRBV6-1	TRBJ2-1	CASSAGGDYYNEQFF
TRBV28	TRBJ2-3	CASSFSRAASTDTQYF
TRBV9	TRBJ2-3	CASSADGRTSTDTQYF
TRBV2	TRBJ2-1	CATTPQAGAYNEQFF
TRBV19	TRBJ2-3	CASSMSVRDTDTQYF
TRBV7-9	TRBJ1-1	CASSPAGTGADEAFF
TRBV7-2	TRBJ1-2	CASSLVTGARGYTF
TRBV28	TRBJ2-7	CASSQGQFYEQYF
TRBV27	TRBJ2-5	CASTRTGVTGETQYF
TRBV5-1	TRBJ2-5	CASSLQGTQYF
TRBV7-2	TRBJ2-7	CASSRLGDTSYEQYF
TRBV27	TRBJ2-1	CASSFSPSGSGEQFF
TRBV9	TRBJ1-2	CASSVEGGAVWGYTF
TRBV7-9	TRBJ2-1	CASSFSGRAYNEQFF
TRBV30	TRBJ1-2	CAWSSTGGFYGYTF
TRBV5-4	TRBJ1-1	CASSFAGGRVSTEAFF
TRBV7-6	TRBJ2-3	CATSPLDTQYF
TRBV6-1	TRBJ1-5	CASSEGRGSNQPQHF
TRBV6-1	TRBJ2-3	CASSVGGSTDTQYF
TRBV19	TRBJ2-5	CASSIRVTSGKRGETQYF
TRBV6-5	TRBJ2-7	CASRDIAYEQYF
TRBV4-2	TRBJ2-1	CASSQVGYEQFF
TRBV6-1	TRBJ1-5	CASSPQQGAVQPQHF
TRBV18	TRBJ2-2	CASSPLGQGANTGELFF
TRBV9	TRBJ2-7	CASSVGVSDWSEQYF
TRBV6-5	TRBJ1-2	CASMGRLRGYTF
TRBV30	TRBJ2-5	CAWWDRGWETQYF
TRBV7-9	TRBJ2-7	CASSLLATERLEQYF
TRBV29-1	TRBJ2-3	CSVAHRADTQYF
TRBV30	TRBJ1-3	CAWSPGLGASIYF
TRBV7-9	TRBJ2-2	CASSLPGALVIDGELFF
TRBV30	TRBJ1-2	CAWVPGTGGARYGYTF
TRBV27	TRBJ2-1	CASTPWEGGKNEQFF
TRBV5-1	TRBJ1-2	CASSLGVGQGKANYGYTF
TRBV29-1	TRBJ2-7	CSVEVAGHSYEQYF
TRBV25-1	TRBJ2-3	CASSDPSRADTQYF
TRBV5-1	TRBJ2-4	CASREGTGTRDIQYF
TRBV2	TRBJ1-4	CASSRGTNEKLFF